One sample yielded the 29 T cell receptor beta chains listed below, sequenced in a study of shared T cell receptors in the human thymus. The repertoire was sequenced with immunoSEQ multiplex PCR; TCRdb's copy has only in-frame clones and lacks some. Of over 450,000 clones in the sample, 78% were seen once. In addition, the sample was reused for a study of human thymus T cells.

Input material: thymocytes. These TCRs come from a boy in the first two years of life with a congenital heart defect.

In its sample, this clone was seen a few times. V and J are TRBV19 and TRBJ2-5, with 14 nucleotides matching TRBD2. Germline V lookup: CDR1 LNHDA, CDR2 SQIVND (reference sequence). Unmatched junction bases numbered 5, after V lost 3 bases and J lost 5 bases. CDR3 size: 16 residues. CDR3 nucleotide sequence: TGTGCCAGTAGTATGACTAGCGGGAGGGCCGGGGAGACCCAGTACTTC. Protein product: CASSMTSGRAGETQYF.

V and J are TRBV28 and TRBJ2-7, with TRBD2 identical over 7 bases. J lost 2 bases, V lost 6 bases, and 25 bases had no gene match. CDR3 length: 20 amino acids. Germline CDR1 reads MDHEN; CDR2 reads SYDVKM. The CDR3 sequence is CASSPPSGRQRAGDPYEQYF. Written as DNA, the CDR3 is TGTGCCAGCAGCCCGCCTTCCGGGAGACAACGGGCGGGAGACCCCTACGAGCAGTACTTC.

In this sample, this clone turned up once. The CDR3 DNA is TGTGCCAGCAGTTTACTAGCGGGAGGGGCTTTAGATACGCAGTATTTT. Translation: CASSLLAGGALDTQYF. The V and J genes are TRBV28 and TRBJ2-3; TRBD2 agrees at 12 bases. The CDR3 runs to 16 residues. V lost 2 bases and J lost 5; bases outside the gene matches: 5. CDR1 is MDHEN, CDR2 SYDVKM, per germline. The full variable domain, in which reference TRBV28 and TRBJ2-3 provide the parts outside the CDR3, is DVKVTQSSRYLVKRTGEKVFLECVQDMDHENMFWYRQDPGLGLRLIYFSYDVKMKEKGDIPEGYSVSREKKERFSLILESASTNQTSMYLCASSLLAGGALDTQYFGPGTRLTVL.

CDR3: CASSGGTVLYEQYF. The CDR3 region has the DNA TGTGCCAGCAGTGGGGGGACAGTCCTCTACGAGCAGTACTTC. This chain uses TRBV2 with TRBJ2-7; TRBD1 agrees at 7 bases. From germline, CDR1 is SNHLY and CDR2 FYNNEI. Trimming took 4 bases from V and 3 from J; bases not matched to a gene: 6. The CDR3 sequence is 14 residues long.

The gene calls are TRBV10-3 and TRBJ1-2; a possible D gene is TRBD1 (5 bases). Germline values: CDR1 ENHRY, CDR2 SYGVKD. V was cut by 6 bases and J by 0 bases, with 14 bases left in between. The CDR3 extends over 15 amino acids. DNA for the CDR3: TGTGCCATCAGAATCCTGACAGAAGCTAACTATGGCTACACCTTC. It encodes CAIRILTEANYGYTF.

This clone was detected only once. V usage is TRBV4-2 and J usage is TRBJ1-1, with 7 bases that match TRBD1. Losses at the gene ends were 0 bases for V and 4 bases for J; bases not matched to a gene: 8. Germline CDR1 and CDR2: LGHNA and YNFKEQ. This CDR3 region has 16 residues. The CDR3 nucleotides read TGTGCCAGCAGCCAAGATGGAGACAGGGTGGGCACTGAAGCTTTCTTT. It specifies CASSQDGDRVGTEAFF.

The chain carries TRBV11-2 and TRBJ1-2; TRBD1 matches 9 bases. J was trimmed by 5 bases and V by 5 bases; bases with no gene match: 9. The CDR3 length is 15 residues. Germline V lookup: CDR1 SGHAT, CDR2 FQNNGV. CDR3 amino acids: CASSPTGQGWYGYTF. The CDR3, as DNA: TGTGCCAGCAGCCCAACCGGACAGGGGTGGTATGGCTACACCTTC.

The chain joins TRBV28 to TRBJ1-1; 7 nucleotides agree with TRBD1. The CDR3 has 13 residues. With V trimmed by 5 bases and J by 3 bases, 3 bases remained unmatched. Germline CDR1 and CDR2: MDHEN and SYDVKM. CDR3 sequence: CASSIRGDTEAFF. The CDR3 region has the DNA TGTGCCAGCAGTATCAGGGGGGACACTGAAGCTTTCTTT.

The rearrangement links TRBV5-6 to TRBJ1-4, with 7 bases that match TRBD1. Trimming at V came to 4 bases and at J to 8 bases, leaving 11 bases not matched to a gene. This CDR3 contains 15 residues. Germline CDR1 and CDR2: SGHDT and YYEEEE. The CDR3 protein is CASSRTRGPEEKLFF. CDR3 DNA sequence: TGTGCCAGCAGCCGCACGAGGGGGCCGGAAGAAAAACTGTTTTTT.

The rearrangement links TRBV12-1 to TRBJ2-1; TRBD2 is the table's D call, not checked against the DNA. TRBV12-1 corresponds to a pseudogene. The CDR3 is made up of 16 amino acids. In DNA, the CDR3 is TGTGCCAGCAGCCCCCGCGGGCGTGCAAGTCACAATGAGCAGTTCTTC. Encoded protein: CASSPRGRASHNEQFF.

The rearrangement links TRBV30 to TRBJ1-2; 9 positions match TRBD1. Germline lookup yields CDR1 GTSNPN and CDR2 SVGIG (reference sequence). The CDR3 runs 15 residues. The ends lost 3 bases at V and 3 bases at J; junction bases unmatched: 8. CDR3 region: CAWREGWTGDYGYTF. The CDR3 nucleotides are TGTGCCTGGAGGGAGGGTTGGACAGGGGACTATGGCTACACCTTC.

The gene calls are TRBV28 and TRBJ1-5; the match to TRBD1 covers 7 bases. V dropped 4 bases and J dropped 4; count of bases not matched to a gene: 10. The CDR3 contains 16 residues. CDR1 is MDHEN, CDR2 SYDVKM, per germline. The CDR3 DNA reads TGTGCCAGCAGTTCCGGGACAGACAACCGTAATCAGCCCCAGCATTTT. This translates into CASSSGTDNRNQPQHF.

This clone was found once. The V call is TRBV12-5, the J call TRBJ2-1, with 13 bases that match TRBD2. The trim removed 0 bases at V and 7 bases at J, leaving 3 bases unmatched. The CDR3 covers 16 residues. Looked up from germline, CDR1 is LGHNT and CDR2 is FRNRAP. The CDR3 DNA reads as TGTGCTAGTGGTTTGGTACTAGCGGGAGGGCCGAATGAGCAGTTCTTC. Translating it yields CASGLVLAGGPNEQFF. The whole variable domain, filled in from reference TRBV12-5 and TRBJ2-1, reads DARVTQTPRHKVTEMGQEVTMRCQPILGHNTVFWYRQTMMQGLELLAYFRNRAPLDDSGMPKDRFSAEMPDATLATLKIQPSEPRDSAVYFCASGLVLAGGPNEQFFGPGTRLTVL.

This chain connects TRBV4-3 to TRBJ2-1, with 7 nucleotides matching TRBD2. The V gene end was trimmed by 0 bases and the J gene end by 0 bases; junction bases not matched to a gene: 5. There are 17 residues in the CDR3. Germline V gene data show CDR1 as LGHNA and CDR2 as YSLEER. CDR3 in DNA: TGCGCCAGCAGCCAAGATCGGGGCGGGGGCTCCTACAATGAGCAGTTCTTC. As protein: CASSQDRGGGSYNEQFF.

The rearrangement links TRBV7-2 to TRBJ2-7; 11 bases line up with TRBD2. Germline values: CDR1 SGHTA, CDR2 FQGNSA. This CDR3 has 15 residues. J was trimmed by 2 bases and V by 2 bases; bases with no gene match: 2. The CDR3 is CASSLRLAGPYEQYF. The CDR3 nucleotides are TGTGCCAGCAGCTTACGACTAGCGGGACCCTACGAGCAGTACTTC.

This clone was seen just once. The rearrangement links TRBV9 to TRBJ2-5, with TRBD2 as a possible D gene (6 bases). Germline CDR1 and CDR2: SGDLS and YYNGEE. The CDR3 runs 16 residues. Trimming removed 4 bases from V and 4 bases from J, with 20 bases in between. The CDR3: CASSLQLAGPLETQYF. CDR3 bases: TGTGCCAGCAGCCTTCAACTAGCTGGGCCCCTAGAGACCCAGTACTTC.

This clone was detected once. This chain joins TRBV19 and TRBJ1-5; 7 bases line up with TRBD1. Germline V gene sequence: CDR1 LNHDA, CDR2 SQIVND (reference sequence). This CDR3 has 17 amino acids. J was trimmed by 6 bases and V by 3 bases; bases with no gene match: 14. The CDR3 DNA sequence: TGTGCCAGTAGTATTACCGGCGAGGGGGCGGCGGGTCAGCCCCAGCATTTT. Translation gives CASSITGEGAAGQPQHF.

J is TRBJ1-1 and V is TRBV9; TRBD1 aligns across 12 bases. Per the germline V gene, CDR1 is SGDLS and CDR2 is YYNGEE. The V gene end was trimmed by 3 bases and the J gene end by 3 bases; junction bases not matched to a gene: 9. This CDR3 contains 17 residues. CDR3 coding DNA: TGTGCCAGCAGCGCCCCGGGACAGGGGGCCGCGGACACTGAAGCTTTCTTT. It yields the protein CASSAPGQGAADTEAFF.

The genes are TRBV4-1 and TRBJ1-5; D is perhaps TRBD1 (6 bases). Trimming removed 3 bases at V and 1 base at J, with 19 bases between. Germline CDR1 and CDR2: MGHRA and YSYEKL. This CDR3 has 18 amino acids. The CDR3 spells CASSQSSSKRGSNQPQHF. In DNA form, the CDR3 reads TGCGCCAGCAGCCAGAGCTCAAGCAAGAGGGGGAGCAATCAGCCCCAGCATTTT.

The chain has TRBV7-4 and TRBJ2-5, with TRBD1 as a possible D gene (6 bases). The CDR3 spans 14 residues. Per germline, CDR1 SGHVT and CDR2 SQSDAQ. Trimming cost V 3 bases and J 4 bases, with 12 bases left between them. Written as DNA, the CDR3 is TGTGCCAGCAGCTTGCTCAGGGGCGCAGAGACCCAGTACTTC. It codes for CASSLLRGAETQYF.

The DNA for the CDR3 is TGTGCCAGCAGCGTAGACAGGGGGTCCTATGGCTACACCTTC. This gives the protein CASSVDRGSYGYTF. V is TRBV9 and J is TRBJ1-2; 8 nucleotides agree with TRBD1. The J segment lost 4 bases and the V segment lost 0 bases, leaving 2 bases of the junction unmatched. There are 14 residues in the CDR3. CDR1 is SGDLS, CDR2 YYNGEE, per germline. Drawing the rest from reference TRBV9 and TRBJ1-2, the complete variable domain is DSGVTQTPKHLITATGQRVTLRCSPRSGDLSVYWYQQSLDQGLQFLIQYYNGEERAKGNILERFSAQQFPDLHSELNLSSLELGDSALYFCASSVDRGSYGYTFGSGTRLTVV.

The gene calls are TRBV4-3 and TRBJ2-5; D uncertain. V shed 4 bases and J shed 5 bases, with 17 bases lying between them. The CDR3 is made up of 15 amino acids. Germline CDR1 reads LGHNA; CDR2 reads YSLEER. The CDR3 nucleotides are TGCGCCAGCAGCCCAGACATGGCCGAAATGGAGACCCAGTACTTC. This translates into CASSPDMAEMETQYF.

The genes are TRBV12-5 and TRBJ2-7; D call uncertain. V was trimmed by 6 bases and J by 0 bases, leaving 9 bases between them. Germline assignment: CDR1 LGHNT and CDR2 FRNRAP. The CDR3 has 13 residues. The CDR3: CASGLKSSYEQYF. CDR3 DNA: TGTGCTAGTGGCCTGAAGAGCTCCTACGAGCAGTACTTC.

The rearrangement joins TRBV30 to TRBJ2-7; 10 bases line up with TRBD2. Trimming removed 4 bases from V and 0 bases from J; junction bases left unmatched: 9. CDR1 is GTSNPN and CDR2 is SVGIG in the germline V gene (reference sequence). There are 16 residues in the CDR3. The CDR3 sequence is CAWMAVRTSGSYEQYF. The CDR3, as DNA: TGTGCCTGGATGGCGGTACGGACTAGCGGCTCCTACGAGCAGTACTTC.

This chain links TRBV14 with TRBJ2-1; TRBD2 aligns across 11 bases. The CDR3 sequence is 17 residues long. V shed 0 bases, J shed 7 bases, and the junction held 8 bases outside the gene matches. CDR1 is SGHDN, CDR2 FVKESK, per germline. DNA of the CDR3: TGTGCCAGCAGCCAAGATCGGGTACTAGCGGGAGATAATGAGCAGTTCTTC. Protein: CASSQDRVLAGDNEQFF.

The chain uses TRBV25-1 and TRBJ2-7, with 10 nucleotides matching TRBD2. The V gene end was trimmed by 4 bases and the J gene end by 3 bases; junction bases not matched to a gene: 9. CDR1 is MGHDK and CDR2 is SYGVNS in the germline V gene. CDR3 size: 16 residues. The CDR3 DNA reads as TGTGCCAGCAGTGCTAGCGGGAGCAGTGAGAACTACGAGCAGTACTTC. It codes for CASSASGSSENYEQYF.

The rearrangement uses TRBV5-1 and TRBJ2-2; the D gene is possibly TRBD1 (5 bases). The CDR3 runs 16 residues. The V and J ends lost 3 bases and 3 bases respectively, with 15 bases between them. CDR1 is SGHRS and CDR2 is YFSETQ in the germline V gene. CDR3 nucleotide sequence: TGCGCCAGCAGCTCCCTCTACAGGTCTGACACCGGGGAGCTGTTTTTT. Translated: CASSSLYRSDTGELFF. Based on the CDR3 plus reference TRBV5-1 and TRBJ2-2, the full variable domain is KAGVTQTPRYLIKTRGQQVTLSCSPISGHRSVSWYQQTPGQGLQFLFEYFSETQRNKGNFPGRFSGRQFSNSRSEMNVSTLELGDSALYLCASSSLYRSDTGELFFGEGSRLTVL.

V gene TRBV27 combines with J gene TRBJ1-1, with D hard to call. Germline V gives CDR1 MNHEY, CDR2 SMNVEV (reference sequence). The CDR3 contains 16 residues. The V gene lost 3 bases and the J gene lost 5 bases, with 19 bases spanning the gap. This CDR3 is CASSFVWPVAGTEAFF. In nucleotides, the CDR3 is TGTGCCAGCAGTTTTGTATGGCCAGTTGCCGGGACTGAAGCTTTCTTT.

This chain links TRBV28 with TRBJ1-1, with D tentatively TRBD1 (5 bases). The CDR3 is 15 amino acids. Germline loops: CDR1 MDHEN, CDR2 SYDVKM. V gave up 6 bases and J gave up 4 bases, with 18 bases separating them. CDR3 protein: CASSWGRDVVTEAFF. DNA of the CDR3: TGTGCCAGCAGCTGGGGCAGGGATGTGGTCACTGAAGCTTTCTTT.